A selection of T cell receptor beta chains follows, all from one sample in a study of T-cell reconstitution after alpha-beta-depleted transplantation in children. One entry per CDR3 protein results from TCRdb running MiXCR on the PCR reads. There are roughly 790,000 distinct CDR3 sequences in the sample; approximately 15% occur only once, and just under 5% lies in the top ten. The sequencing used PBMCs, mostly from graft donor cells, collected 360 days after TCRalphabeta/CD19-depleted stem cell transplant. Source of these receptors: a male patient younger than 18 who had a stem cell transplant for acute lymphoblastic leukemia, so the T cells may come from the graft donor. Both conserved end residues are part of each CDR3. A D gene is named only where the DNA matches it firmly. Size is omitted from some rows. Given values are once, few, many or a class for expanded clones.

cdr3_nt cdr3_aa d_call j_call v_call clone_size
TGTGCCAGCCCTCCGCCGGGTCAAGAGACCCAGTACTTC CASPPPGQETQYF - TRBJ2-5 TRBV18 -
TGTGCCAGCAGCTCACACAGGCGCACTAACTATGGCTACACCTTC CASSSHRRTNYGYTF - TRBJ1-2 TRBV7-9 many
TGTGCCAGCAGCGTAGGGGACTTTCCGGGAGGCCTCGATACGCAGTATTTT CASSVGDFPGGLDTQYF TRBD2 TRBJ2-3 TRBV9 -
TGTGCCAGCAGCTTGGGGGGGGTTCGTACTGAAGCTTTCTTT CASSLGGVRTEAFF - TRBJ1-1 TRBV5-5 few
TGTGCCACCAGCAGAGATCAGGGGTTCGCCAATCAGCCCCAGCATTTT CATSRDQGFANQPQHF - TRBJ1-5 TRBV15 few
TGTGCCATCAGTGATCGGGACAGGCCCTTTGGGGCCGATACGCAGTATTTT CAISDRDRPFGADTQYF TRBD1 TRBJ2-3 TRBV10-3 few
TGTGCCAGCAGCTTCGAAATAGCCAAAAACATTCAGTACTTC CASSFEIAKNIQYF - TRBJ2-4 TRBV7-2 -
TGCGCCAGCAGCGGCTCCGACTACGAGCAGTACTTC CASSGSDYEQYF - TRBJ2-7 TRBV5-1 few
TGTGCCAGCAGTGCTGGGGTCGAGCGGTACTTC CASSAGVERYF - TRBJ2-7 TRBV25-1 -
TGTGCCAGCAGCCCAATCTTACTAGCGGAGTCCTACGAGCAGTACTTC CASSPILLAESYEQYF TRBD2 TRBJ2-7 TRBV3-1 -
TGTGCCAGCAGGAGGGGGGGGTACTACGAGCAGTACTTC CASRRGGYYEQYF - TRBJ2-7 TRBV25-1 few
TGTGCCACCAGCAGAGATCACCGGGACAGGGGGGTTTGGGAGCAGTTCTTC CATSRDHRDRGVWEQFF TRBD1 TRBJ2-1 TRBV15 few
TGTGCCAGCAGCTTTCGACTAGCGGGGCAAGAGACCCAGTACTTC CASSFRLAGQETQYF TRBD2 TRBJ2-5 TRBV7-9 few
TGCAGTGCTAGAACCCGCCTAGTCGGGACCCAGTACTTC CSARTRLVGTQYF - TRBJ2-5 TRBV20-1 few
TGTGCCAGCTCACCACACGGGACAGGTTTGAACACTGAAGCTTTCTTT CASSPHGTGLNTEAFF TRBD1 TRBJ1-1 TRBV18 -
TGTGCCAGCAGCTTAGATAACTACCGAACACATCGAGAGCAGTACTTC CASSLDNYRTHREQYF - TRBJ2-7 TRBV7-9 -
TGTGCCAGCAGTTTCAGGGGGGGCTGGGGGACGAACACTGAAGCTTTCTTT CASSFRGGWGTNTEAFF TRBD1 TRBJ1-1 TRBV6-5 -
TGCAGTCTCAAGGGGGGTAGCGGGAGCGGGAAGACCCAGTACTTC CSLKGGSGSGKTQYF TRBD2 TRBJ2-5 TRBV29-1 few
TGTGCCAGTATCGAAGGGAGGATTTGGACAGCAACTAATGAAAAACTGTTTTTT CASIEGRIWTATNEKLFF - TRBJ1-4 TRBV12-3/TRBV12-4 -
TGCGCCAGCAGCTCCGGGACGAACCTCCAAGAGACCCAGTACTTC CASSSGTNLQETQYF - TRBJ2-5 TRBV5-1 few
TGCGCCAGCAGCACCCCGGACAGACAAGAGACCCAGTACTTC CASSTPDRQETQYF - TRBJ2-5 TRBV5-1 few
TGTGCCAGCAGCTTAACGGATTTCCAAGAGACCCAGTACTTC CASSLTDFQETQYF - TRBJ2-5 TRBV7-9 many